A selection of T cell receptor beta chains follows, all from one sample in a study of Ad26.COV2.S vaccination and SARS-CoV-2 variants. Sequencing used immunoSEQ multiplex PCR; TCRdb keeps in-frame clones, though not all of them. In the table there are a few hundred thousand clones, 83% of which are singletons. This sample comprised peripheral blood, obtained in a trial of Ad26.COV2.S vaccine versus placebo. Source of these receptors: a person between 18 and 65 years old who received the Ad26.COV2.S COVID-19 vaccine or a placebo. Both conserved end residues are part of each CDR3. The D gene is left open where the match is weak. Clone size appears in some rows only: once, few, many, or a class for an expanded clone.

cdr3_length: 14
j_call: TRBJ1-3
d_call: -
clone_size: -
v_call: TRBV25-1
cdr3_aa: CASSDRLKGGTIYF
cdr3_nt: TGTGCCAGCAGTGATCGGCTTAAAGGTGGGACCATATATTTT

cdr3_length: 13
j_call: TRBJ1-1
d_call: -
clone_size: -
v_call: TRBV27
cdr3_aa: CASNPSGTTEAFF
cdr3_nt: TGTGCCAGCAACCCCTCCGGGACCACTGAAGCTTTCTTT

cdr3_length: 13
j_call: TRBJ1-1
d_call: TRBD1
clone_size: once
v_call: TRBV18
cdr3_aa: CASSPYRGPEAFF
cdr3_nt: TGTGCCAGCTCACCATACAGGGGGCCTGAAGCTTTCTTT

cdr3_length: 14
j_call: TRBJ2-2
d_call: -
clone_size: -
v_call: TRBV7-7
cdr3_aa: CASSLVDSTGELFF
cdr3_nt: TGTGCCAGCAGCTTAGTGGACAGCACCGGGGAGCTGTTTTTT

cdr3_length: 12
j_call: TRBJ1-2
d_call: -
clone_size: -
v_call: TRBV5-1
cdr3_aa: CASSLEGYGYTF
cdr3_nt: TGCGCCAGCAGCTTGGAAGGATATGGCTACACCTTC

cdr3_length: 12
j_call: TRBJ2-3
d_call: -
clone_size: -
v_call: TRBV6-5
cdr3_aa: CASERGTDTQYF
cdr3_nt: TGTGCCAGCGAGCGGGGCACAGATACGCAGTATTTT

cdr3_length: 14
j_call: TRBJ1-6
d_call: -
clone_size: few
v_call: TRBV5-4
cdr3_aa: CASSLKGYNSPLHF
cdr3_nt: TGTGCCAGCAGCTTGAAGGGCTATAATTCACCCCTCCACTTT

cdr3_length: 13
j_call: TRBJ2-1
d_call: -
clone_size: -
v_call: TRBV2
cdr3_aa: CASGQSSYNEQFF
cdr3_nt: TGTGCCAGCGGGCAGAGCTCCTACAATGAGCAGTTCTTC

cdr3_length: 18
j_call: TRBJ2-6
d_call: TRBD1
clone_size: -
v_call: TRBV4-3
cdr3_aa: CASSQPGQGISGANVLTF
cdr3_nt: TGCGCCAGCAGCCAACCGGGACAGGGGATATCTGGGGCCAACGTCCTGACTTTC

cdr3_length: 12
j_call: TRBJ2-2
d_call: -
clone_size: -
v_call: TRBV30
cdr3_aa: CAWTRITGELFF
cdr3_nt: TGTGCCTGGACAAGGATCACCGGGGAGCTGTTTTTT

cdr3_length: 14
j_call: TRBJ1-6
d_call: -
clone_size: -
v_call: TRBV3-1/TRBV3-2
cdr3_aa: CASSQGTYGSPLHF
cdr3_nt: TGTGCCAGCAGCCAAGGGACCTACGGATCACCCCTCCACTTT

cdr3_length: 13
j_call: TRBJ2-1
d_call: -
clone_size: -
v_call: TRBV13
cdr3_aa: CASSPSASDEQFF
cdr3_nt: TGTGCCAGCAGCCCCTCGGCTTCGGATGAGCAGTTCTTC

cdr3_length: 11
j_call: TRBJ2-5
d_call: -
clone_size: -
v_call: TRBV7-2
cdr3_aa: CASSSVGTQYF
cdr3_nt: TGTGCCAGCAGCTCCGTCGGGACCCAGTACTTC

cdr3_length: 15
j_call: TRBJ1-3
d_call: -
clone_size: -
v_call: TRBV9
cdr3_aa: CASSVYEGSGNTIYF
cdr3_nt: TGTGCCAGCAGCGTATATGAGGGCTCTGGAAACACCATATATTTT

cdr3_length: 13
j_call: TRBJ2-2
d_call: -
clone_size: -
v_call: TRBV6-5
cdr3_aa: CASRGGYTGELFF
cdr3_nt: TGTGCCAGCAGAGGGGGGTACACCGGGGAGCTGTTTTTT

cdr3_length: 10
j_call: TRBJ2-5
d_call: -
clone_size: -
v_call: TRBV2
cdr3_aa: CASRGETQYF
cdr3_nt: TGTGCCAGCAGAGGGGAGACCCAGTACTTC

cdr3_length: 16
j_call: TRBJ2-1
d_call: -
clone_size: -
v_call: TRBV19
cdr3_aa: CASSIGPGVVYNEQFF
cdr3_nt: TGTGCCAGTAGTATAGGCCCGGGAGTGGTGTACAATGAGCAGTTCTTC

cdr3_length: 15
j_call: TRBJ1-1
d_call: -
clone_size: -
v_call: TRBV7-9
cdr3_aa: CASSFWLGGTKEAFF
cdr3_nt: TGTGCCAGCAGCTTTTGGTTAGGGGGGACTAAAGAAGCTTTCTTT

cdr3_length: 13
j_call: TRBJ2-1
d_call: -
clone_size: few
v_call: TRBV7-3
cdr3_aa: CASSSSRRNEQFF
cdr3_nt: TGTGCCAGCAGTTCGTCCCGGAGAAATGAGCAGTTCTTC

cdr3_length: 16
j_call: TRBJ2-3
d_call: -
clone_size: -
v_call: TRBV5-4
cdr3_aa: CASSPSAGLVEDTQYF
cdr3_nt: TGTGCCAGCAGCCCCTCAGCGGGCCTCGTGGAGGATACGCAGTATTTT

cdr3_length: 18
j_call: TRBJ1-2
d_call: TRBD1
clone_size: -
v_call: TRBV23-1
cdr3_aa: CASIPGTGGPPHNYGYTF
cdr3_nt: TGCGCCAGCATCCCCGGGACAGGGGGCCCGCCACATAACTATGGCTACACCTTC

cdr3_length: 13
j_call: TRBJ1-1
d_call: -
clone_size: -
v_call: TRBV12-3/TRBV12-4
cdr3_aa: CASSLDTGAEAFF
cdr3_nt: TGTGCCAGCAGTTTGGACACCGGGGCTGAAGCTTTCTTT

cdr3_length: 14
j_call: TRBJ2-3
d_call: -
clone_size: -
v_call: TRBV6-2/TRBV6-3
cdr3_aa: CASSPTARTDTQYF
cdr3_nt: TGTGCCAGCAGCCCTACAGCCCGGACGGATACGCAGTATTTT

cdr3_length: 15
j_call: TRBJ1-5
d_call: TRBD1
clone_size: -
v_call: TRBV2
cdr3_aa: CASSAEGGWGQPQHF
cdr3_nt: TGTGCCAGCAGTGCGGAAGGGGGCTGGGGACAGCCCCAGCATTTT

cdr3_length: 15
j_call: TRBJ2-1
d_call: TRBD2
clone_size: -
v_call: TRBV19
cdr3_aa: CASSIGGGRTNEQFF
cdr3_nt: TGTGCCAGTAGTATAGGGGGCGGGAGGACCAATGAGCAGTTCTTC

cdr3_length: 14
j_call: TRBJ2-7
d_call: TRBD2
clone_size: -
v_call: TRBV9
cdr3_aa: CASSLLAGESEQYF
cdr3_nt: TGTGCCAGCAGCCTCCTAGCGGGAGAAAGCGAGCAGTACTTC

cdr3_length: 15
j_call: TRBJ1-2
d_call: -
clone_size: -
v_call: TRBV11-2
cdr3_aa: CASSLELSYDYGYTF
cdr3_nt: TGTGCCAGCAGCTTAGAACTGAGCTATGACTATGGCTACACCTTC

cdr3_length: 15
j_call: TRBJ2-1
d_call: TRBD2
clone_size: -
v_call: TRBV28
cdr3_aa: CASSTVGGPKNEQFF
cdr3_nt: TGTGCCAGCAGTACTGTGGGAGGGCCCAAGAATGAGCAGTTCTTC

cdr3_length: 11
j_call: TRBJ2-7
d_call: TRBD1
clone_size: -
v_call: TRBV10-3
cdr3_aa: CATGTAYEQYF
cdr3_nt: TGTGCCACCGGGACAGCCTACGAGCAGTACTTC

cdr3_length: 16
j_call: TRBJ1-1
d_call: TRBD1
clone_size: -
v_call: TRBV9
cdr3_aa: CASSRNANQGATEAFF
cdr3_nt: TGTGCCAGCAGCCGCAACGCGAACCAGGGGGCCACTGAAGCTTTCTTT

cdr3_length: 15
j_call: TRBJ1-4
d_call: -
clone_size: -
v_call: TRBV4-2
cdr3_aa: CASSQSRGTNEKLFF
cdr3_nt: TGTGCCAGCAGCCAGAGTCGGGGAACTAATGAAAAACTGTTTTTT

cdr3_length: 14
j_call: TRBJ2-1
d_call: -
clone_size: -
v_call: TRBV11-2
cdr3_aa: CASRYRDKLNEQFF
cdr3_nt: TGTGCCAGCAGGTACCGGGACAAACTCAATGAGCAGTTCTTC

cdr3_length: 13
j_call: TRBJ2-7
d_call: -
clone_size: -
v_call: TRBV12-3/TRBV12-4
cdr3_aa: CASSRWATSEQYF
cdr3_nt: TGTGCCAGCTCCCGCTGGGCGACTTCCGAGCAGTACTTC

cdr3_length: 16
j_call: TRBJ2-1
d_call: -
clone_size: -
v_call: TRBV6-2/TRBV6-3
cdr3_aa: CASSYGGLQTYNEQFF
cdr3_nt: TGTGCCAGCAGTTACGGGGGACTTCAAACCTACAATGAGCAGTTCTTC

cdr3_length: 14
j_call: TRBJ1-2
d_call: -
clone_size: -
v_call: TRBV11-2
cdr3_aa: CASTSLRGAYGYTF
cdr3_nt: TGTGCCAGCACCTCACTCAGGGGTGCCTATGGCTACACCTTC

cdr3_length: 14
j_call: TRBJ1-1
d_call: TRBD1
clone_size: once
v_call: TRBV9
cdr3_aa: CASSAQQGGAEAFF
cdr3_nt: TGTGCCAGCAGCGCCCAACAGGGGGGCGCGGAAGCTTTCTTT

cdr3_length: 13
j_call: TRBJ2-5
d_call: TRBD2
clone_size: -
v_call: TRBV20-1
cdr3_aa: CSASPSGQETQYF
cdr3_nt: TGCAGTGCTAGTCCTAGCGGCCAAGAGACCCAGTACTTC

cdr3_length: 17
j_call: TRBJ1-2
d_call: TRBD1
clone_size: few
v_call: TRBV27
cdr3_aa: CASSFLAPGTGSNGYTF
cdr3_nt: TGTGCCAGCAGTTTCCTCGCCCCCGGGACAGGGAGTAATGGCTACACCTTC

cdr3_length: 12
j_call: TRBJ1-1
d_call: -
clone_size: -
v_call: TRBV10-1
cdr3_aa: CAGAGAGTEAFF
cdr3_nt: TGCGCCGGGGCCGGGGCGGGCACTGAAGCTTTCTTT

cdr3_length: 14
j_call: TRBJ1-2
d_call: -
clone_size: -
v_call: TRBV7-2
cdr3_aa: CASSLAPGGYGYTF
cdr3_nt: TGTGCCAGCAGCTTAGCCCCGGGAGGGTATGGCTACACCTTC

cdr3_length: 15
j_call: TRBJ2-7
d_call: TRBD2
clone_size: few
v_call: TRBV10-1
cdr3_aa: CASSEGGRAIYEQYF
cdr3_nt: TGCGCCAGCAGTGAGGGGGGGAGGGCCATCTACGAGCAGTACTTC

cdr3_length: 12
j_call: TRBJ2-7
d_call: -
clone_size: -
v_call: TRBV11-1
cdr3_aa: CASSTGPGEQYF
cdr3_nt: TGTGCCAGCAGCACGGGCCCGGGAGAGCAGTACTTC

cdr3_length: 15
j_call: TRBJ1-5
d_call: -
clone_size: -
v_call: TRBV9
cdr3_aa: CASSVGPSSNQPQHF
cdr3_nt: TGTGCCAGCAGCGTAGGACCCTCGAGCAATCAGCCCCAGCATTTT

cdr3_length: 13
j_call: TRBJ1-4
d_call: -
clone_size: once
v_call: TRBV5-5
cdr3_aa: CASSPPGAEKLFF
cdr3_nt: TGTGCCAGCAGCCCCCCGGGCGCGGAAAAACTGTTTTTT

cdr3_length: 13
j_call: TRBJ1-1
d_call: TRBD1
clone_size: few
v_call: TRBV12-3/TRBV12-4
cdr3_aa: CASSRTGFTEAFF
cdr3_nt: TGTGCCAGCAGCCGGACAGGCTTCACTGAAGCTTTCTTT

cdr3_length: 14
j_call: TRBJ2-2
d_call: -
clone_size: -
v_call: TRBV18
cdr3_aa: CASSTLSNTGELFF
cdr3_nt: TGTGCCAGCTCCACCTTATCGAACACCGGGGAGCTGTTTTTT

cdr3_length: 13
j_call: TRBJ1-1
d_call: TRBD1
clone_size: -
v_call: TRBV7-2
cdr3_aa: CASSWTGDTEAFF
cdr3_nt: TGTGCCAGCAGCTGGACAGGGGACACTGAAGCTTTCTTT

cdr3_length: 15
j_call: TRBJ2-7
d_call: -
clone_size: -
v_call: TRBV18
cdr3_aa: CASSPSRADFGEQYF
cdr3_nt: TGTGCCAGCTCACCTAGTCGAGCGGACTTCGGAGAGCAGTACTTC

cdr3_length: 15
j_call: TRBJ2-3
d_call: -
clone_size: -
v_call: TRBV24-1
cdr3_aa: CATSGGRGETDTQYF
cdr3_nt: TGTGCCACCTCCGGCGGCAGGGGCGAAACAGATACGCAGTATTTT

cdr3_length: 14
j_call: TRBJ1-2
d_call: -
clone_size: -
v_call: TRBV18
cdr3_aa: CASSPAGNNYGYTF
cdr3_nt: TGTGCCAGCTCACCAGCGGGAAATAACTATGGCTACACCTTC

cdr3_length: 14
j_call: TRBJ2-5
d_call: -
clone_size: -
v_call: TRBV25-1
cdr3_aa: CASSPRTNQETQYF
cdr3_nt: TGTGCCAGCAGCCCAAGGACCAACCAAGAGACCCAGTACTTC

cdr3_length: 15
j_call: TRBJ2-3
d_call: TRBD1
clone_size: -
v_call: TRBV9
cdr3_aa: CASSEQGLGTDTQYF
cdr3_nt: TGTGCCAGCAGCGAACAGGGGCTAGGCACAGATACGCAGTATTTT

cdr3_length: 15
j_call: TRBJ2-1
d_call: -
clone_size: -
v_call: TRBV7-9
cdr3_aa: CASSLLFAGAGEQFF
cdr3_nt: TGTGCCAGCAGCTTACTCTTCGCCGGCGCGGGTGAGCAGTTCTTC

cdr3_length: 16
j_call: TRBJ2-3
d_call: TRBD2
clone_size: few
v_call: TRBV11-2
cdr3_aa: CASSPGTSGGTDTQYF
cdr3_nt: TGTGCCAGCAGCCCGGGGACTAGCGGGGGCACAGATACGCAGTATTTT

cdr3_length: 14
j_call: TRBJ1-6
d_call: -
clone_size: -
v_call: TRBV30
cdr3_aa: CAWRIQGNNSPLHF
cdr3_nt: TGTGCCTGGAGGATACAGGGAAATAATTCACCCCTCCACTTT

cdr3_length: 15
j_call: TRBJ1-2
d_call: -
clone_size: -
v_call: TRBV5-1
cdr3_aa: CASSFGGRGADGYTF
cdr3_nt: TGCGCCAGCAGCTTCGGTGGCAGGGGAGCTGATGGCTACACCTTC

cdr3_length: 15
j_call: TRBJ1-1
d_call: -
clone_size: -
v_call: TRBV24-1
cdr3_aa: CATSDSGGGNTEAFF
cdr3_nt: TGTGCCACCAGTGATTCTGGAGGGGGGAACACTGAAGCTTTCTTT

cdr3_length: 12
j_call: TRBJ2-5
d_call: -
clone_size: -
v_call: TRBV2
cdr3_aa: CASRRGLETQYF
cdr3_nt: TGTGCCAGCAGGCGGGGATTAGAGACCCAGTACTTC

cdr3_length: 15
j_call: TRBJ1-1
d_call: TRBD1
clone_size: -
v_call: TRBV7-2
cdr3_aa: CASSNGQGAVTEAFF
cdr3_nt: TGTGCCAGCAGCAACGGACAGGGGGCCGTCACTGAAGCTTTCTTT

cdr3_length: 14
j_call: TRBJ2-3
d_call: TRBD2
clone_size: -
v_call: TRBV29-1
cdr3_aa: CSVDGLADTDTQYF
cdr3_nt: TGCAGCGTTGATGGACTAGCGGACACAGATACGCAGTATTTT